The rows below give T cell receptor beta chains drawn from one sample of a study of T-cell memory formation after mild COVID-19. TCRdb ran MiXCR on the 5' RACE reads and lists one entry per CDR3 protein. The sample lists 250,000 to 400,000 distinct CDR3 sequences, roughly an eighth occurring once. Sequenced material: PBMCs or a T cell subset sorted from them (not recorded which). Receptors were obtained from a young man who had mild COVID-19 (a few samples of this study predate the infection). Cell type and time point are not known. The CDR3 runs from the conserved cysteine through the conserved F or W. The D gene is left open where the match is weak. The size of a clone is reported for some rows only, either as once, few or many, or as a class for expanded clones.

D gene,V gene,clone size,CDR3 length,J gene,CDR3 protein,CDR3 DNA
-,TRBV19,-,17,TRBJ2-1,CASSVLRGSSPMNEQFF,TGTGCCAGCAGCGTACTCCGAGGGTCTTCCCCGATGAATGAGCAGTTCTTC
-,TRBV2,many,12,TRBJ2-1,CASSGPYNEQFF,TGTGCCAGCAGTGGACCCTACAATGAGCAGTTCTTC
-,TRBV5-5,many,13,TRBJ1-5,CASSLAEGQPQHF,TGTGCCAGCAGCTTGGCCGAAGGTCAGCCCCAGCATTTT
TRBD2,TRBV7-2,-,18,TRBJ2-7,CASSLDWQEALADYEQYF,TGTGCCAGCAGCTTAGATTGGCAGGAGGCCCTAGCGGACTACGAGCAGTACTTC
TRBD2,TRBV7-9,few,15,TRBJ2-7,CASSLVPAGNDEQYF,TGTGCCAGCAGCTTAGTTCCAGCGGGGAACGACGAGCAGTACTTC
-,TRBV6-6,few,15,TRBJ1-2,CASSYSMFPEGGYTF,TGTGCCAGCAGTTACTCAATGTTCCCGGAAGGGGGCTACACCTTC
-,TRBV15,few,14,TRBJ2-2,CATSRDPEAGELFF,TGTGCCACCAGCAGAGATCCGGAAGCCGGGGAGCTGTTTTTT
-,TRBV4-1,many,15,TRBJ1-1,CASSQEDGGNTEAFF,TGCGCCAGCAGCCAAGAAGATGGTGGGAACACTGAAGCTTTCTTT
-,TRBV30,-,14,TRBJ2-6,CACDPGSGANVLTF,TGTGCCTGTGACCCCGGCTCTGGGGCCAACGTCCTGACTTTC
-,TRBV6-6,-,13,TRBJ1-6,CASRGQGTGPLHF,TGTGCCAGCAGAGGCCAGGGGACGGGGCCCCTCCACTTT
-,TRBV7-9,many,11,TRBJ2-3,CASSFEDTQYF,TGTGCCAGCAGCTTCGAGGATACGCAGTATTTT
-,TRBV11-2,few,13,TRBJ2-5,CASSQRARGTQYF,TGTGCCAGCAGCCAACGGGCCAGGGGGACCCAGTACTTC
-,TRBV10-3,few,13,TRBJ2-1,CAISAGIVNEQFF,TGTGCCATCAGTGCCGGGATCGTCAATGAGCAGTTCTTC
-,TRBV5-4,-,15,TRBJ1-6,CASSPDGQYNSPLHF,TGTGCCAGCAGCCCGGACGGACAGTATAATTCACCCCTCCACTTT
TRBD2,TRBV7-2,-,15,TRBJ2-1,CASSLVAGGSDEQFF,TGTGCCAGCAGCTTAGTAGCGGGGGGGAGCGATGAGCAGTTCTTC
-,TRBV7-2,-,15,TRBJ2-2,CASSLRQSNTGELFF,TGTGCCAGCAGCTTAAGACAATCGAACACCGGGGAGCTGTTTTTT
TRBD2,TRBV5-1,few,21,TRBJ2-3,CASSLVYKVAGGLWSTDTQYF,TGCGCCAGCAGCTTGGTGTATAAAGTAGCGGGGGGACTTTGGAGCACAGATACGCAGTATTTT
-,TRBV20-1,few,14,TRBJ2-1,CSASGWDELNEQFF,TGCAGTGCTAGTGGGTGGGACGAGTTGAATGAGCAGTTCTTC
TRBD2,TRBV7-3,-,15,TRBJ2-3,CASSPLAGDTYTQYF,TGTGCCAGCAGCCCCCTAGCGGGGGACACCTATACGCAGTATTTT
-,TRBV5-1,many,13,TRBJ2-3,CASSLGSTDTQYF,TGTGCCAGCAGTTTAGGCAGCACAGATACGCAGTATTTT
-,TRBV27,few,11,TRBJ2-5,CAITIGRTQYF,TGTGCCATCACTATCGGGAGAACCCAGTACTTC
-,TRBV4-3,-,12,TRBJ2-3,CASSQLGGTQYF,TGCGCCAGCAGCCAACTGGGGGGTACGCAGTATTTT
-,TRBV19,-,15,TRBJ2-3,CASRPSHSGTDTQYF,TGTGCCAGTAGACCTTCGCATTCTGGCACAGATACGCAGTATTTT
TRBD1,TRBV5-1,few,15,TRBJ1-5,CASSWTGASNQPQHF,TGCGCCAGCAGCTGGACAGGGGCTAGCAATCAGCCCCAGCATTTT
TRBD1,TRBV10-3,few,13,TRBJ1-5,CANTGQLDQPQHF,TGTGCCAATACGGGACAGCTGGATCAGCCCCAGCATTTT